What follows are 10 T cell receptor beta chains derived from one specimen sequenced in a study of T cells in Graves' hyperthyroidism and ophthalmopathy. What was amplified from RNA transcripts were TCR beta CDR3 regions. TCR CDR3 regions were first amplified by RT-PCR with HTBI primers. MiXCR was run by TCRdb on the multiplex PCR reads, yielding one entry per CDR3 protein. There are 300,000 to 400,000 distinct CDR3 sequences in the sample; approximately 13% occur only once, and about 22% lies in the top ten. What was sequenced was blood. The source of these receptors is a woman under 40 with Graves' hyperthyroidism.

This clonotype was found a few times. V usage is TRBV3-1 and J usage is TRBJ1-5; tentatively, D is TRBD1 (6 bases). This CDR3 is 15 amino acids long. Germline-derived CDR1 and CDR2 are LGHDT and YNNKEL (reference sequence). V lost 2 bases to trimming and J lost 5 bases, with 13 bases between them. The CDR3 spells CASSQLGQPDQPQHF. CDR3 in DNA: TGTGCCAGCAGCCAACTTGGACAGCCCGATCAGCCCCAGCATTTT.

This clonotype was observed a handful of times. The chain uses TRBV7-4 and TRBJ2-7; D perhaps matches TRBD1 (5 bases). Looked up from germline, CDR1 is SGHVT and CDR2 is SQSDAQ. This CDR3 has 14 amino acids. The ends were cut back, 3 bases at V and 0 bases at J, with 9 bases in the middle. The CDR3: CASSLDIHSYEQYF. The CDR3 nucleotides read TGTGCCAGCAGCTTGGACATCCACTCCTACGAGCAGTACTTC.

The J gene is TRBJ1-5, the V gene TRBV20-1; 8 bases are shared with TRBD1. The CDR3 extends over 15 amino acids. Per germline, CDR1 DFQATT and CDR2 SNEGSKA (reference sequence). Trimming at V came to 0 bases and at J to 6 bases, leaving 7 bases not matched to a gene. The CDR3 DNA follows: TGCAGTGCTAGAGATGCCCACAGGGGGAGTCAGCCCCAGCATTTT. Its translation is CSARDAHRGSQPQHF.

The sample holds many counts of this clonotype. V is TRBV11-2 and J is TRBJ2-1; D possibly corresponds to TRBD2 (6 bases). CDR1 and CDR2 from the germline V gene are SGHAT and FQNNGV. V was trimmed by 5 bases and J by 3 bases, leaving 17 bases between them. This CDR3 contains 16 residues. CDR3 protein: CASSLPGDWLYNEQFF. CDR3 bases: TGTGCCAGCAGCCTTCCGGGGGACTGGCTCTACAATGAGCAGTTCTTC.

This clonotype has a count of ten or more. The V call is TRBV27, the J call TRBJ2-7; 10 nucleotides agree with TRBD2. Germline loops: CDR1 MNHEY, CDR2 SMNVEV (reference sequence). This CDR3 comprises 14 residues. Trimming took 7 bases from V and 3 from J; bases not matched to a gene: 6. The CDR3 coding sequence is TGTGCCAGCACCCCGACTAGCGGGCACTACGAGCAGTACTTC. Amino acid sequence: CASTPTSGHYEQYF.

This clonotype has only a few counts. The genes are TRBV5-1 and TRBJ2-1; tentative D call: TRBD1 (6 bases). Germline CDR1 SGHRS, CDR2 YFSETQ. The V gene lost 4 bases and the J gene lost 0 bases, with 17 bases spanning the gap. There are 17 residues in the CDR3. The DNA of the CDR3 is TGCGCCAGCAGCCATGGTCAACAGGGAAGCTCCTACAATGAGCAGTTCTTC. Amino acids: CASSHGQQGSSYNEQFF.

The chain joins TRBV27 to TRBJ2-4; TRBD1 is a possible D gene (6 bases). Germline assignment: CDR1 MNHEY and CDR2 SMNVEV (reference sequence). V dropped 3 bases and J dropped 4 bases, with 13 bases sitting between them. This CDR3 is built from 15 residues. The CDR3, as DNA: TGTGCCAGCAGTTTTACAGGGCTGTTTAAAAACATTCAGTACTTC. Its protein is CASSFTGLFKNIQYF.

This clonotype was seen many times. This chain uses TRBV11-3 with TRBJ2-1; 7 bases map to TRBD1. This CDR3 is built from 10 residues. Germline assignment: CDR1 SGHNT and CDR2 YENEEA. J was trimmed by 14 bases and V by 6 bases; bases with no gene match: 4. The CDR3 DNA follows: TGTGCCAGCAGTATAACAGGGGAGTTCTTC. It is translated as CASSITGEFF.

This clonotype was counted between two and nine times. The chain joins TRBV7-2 to TRBJ2-1; 9 bases map to TRBD2. Germline V CDR1 and CDR2: SGHTA, FQGNSA. V lost 5 bases to trimming and J lost 3 bases; unmatched junction nucleotides: 8. CDR3 length: 16 amino acids. The CDR3 DNA is TGTGCCAGCAGCAGGTCCGGGACTAGCCACTACAATGAGCAGTTCTTC. Encoded protein: CASSRSGTSHYNEQFF.

This clonotype was found many times. The chain has TRBV29-1 and TRBJ2-2; D could derive from TRBD1 or TRBD2 (5 bases each). The CDR3 totals 14 residues. CDR1 and CDR2 from the germline V gene are SQVTM and ANQGSEA. V lost 0 bases, J lost 6 bases, and 11 bases lay in between. The CDR3 sequence: CSVEDGGRPGELFF. As DNA, the CDR3 is TGCAGCGTTGAAGATGGGGGTCGTCCCGGGGAGCTGTTTTTT.